Sequencing of this TCR beta chain was carried out in a study of shared clonotypes between healthy human individuals. On sorted subsets, replicate PCRs used approximately 190 ng DNA, or tens of thousands of T cell genomes. Assay: immunoSEQ multiplex PCR; the TCRdb copy retains only in-frame clones and omits some. The table has roughly 2.4 million clones, approximately 94% seen once; the top ten hold roughly 0.13%. This clone was observed a single time. Its antigen remains unidentified. Study-wide findings and caveats: Against clonotypes common to all four donors, non-shared ones had lower generation probabilities.

The source is a man aged 18 to 29 in good health. Specimen: naive CD4+ T cells sorted from blood. Subset given: CD45RA+ positively selected.

This CDR3 reads CASSSPRFVNTEAFF. CDR3 coding DNA: TGTGCCAGCAGCTCCCCGCGGTTTGTGAACACTGAAGCTTTCTTT. This chain uses TRBV7-9 with TRBJ1-1, with D hard to call. V was trimmed by 4 bases and J by 0 bases, leaving 12 bases between them. Germline V lookup: CDR1 SEHNR, CDR2 FQNEAQ (reference sequence). The CDR3 is 15 amino acids.